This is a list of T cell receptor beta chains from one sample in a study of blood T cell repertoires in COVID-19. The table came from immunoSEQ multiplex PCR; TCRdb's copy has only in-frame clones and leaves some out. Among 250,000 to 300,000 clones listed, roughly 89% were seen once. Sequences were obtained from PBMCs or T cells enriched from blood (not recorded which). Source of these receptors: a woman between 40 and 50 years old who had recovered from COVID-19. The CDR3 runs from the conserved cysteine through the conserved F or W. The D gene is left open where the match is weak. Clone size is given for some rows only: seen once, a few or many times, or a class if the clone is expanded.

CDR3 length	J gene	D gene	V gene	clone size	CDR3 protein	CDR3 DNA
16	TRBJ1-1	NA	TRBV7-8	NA	CASRPAGGELNTEAFF	TGTGCCAGCAGACCCGCTGGGGGGGAACTGAACACTGAAGCTTTCTTT
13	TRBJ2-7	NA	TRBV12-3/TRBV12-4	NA	CASSLAGLNEQYF	TGTGCCAGCAGTTTGGCAGGACTCAACGAGCAGTACTTC
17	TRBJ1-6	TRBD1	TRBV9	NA	CASSAGQGFPYNSPLHF	TGTGCCAGCAGCGCGGGACAGGGGTTCCCCTATAATTCACCCCTCCACTTT
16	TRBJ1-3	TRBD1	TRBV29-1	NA	CSVRQGMGGTGNTIYF	TGCAGCGTCCGACAGGGAATGGGGGGTACTGGAAACACCATATATTTT
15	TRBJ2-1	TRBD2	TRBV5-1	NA	CASSLVASGGNEQFF	TGCGCCAGCAGCTTGGTAGCTAGCGGGGGTAATGAGCAGTTCTTC
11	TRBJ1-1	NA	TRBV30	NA	CAWSVLSEAFF	TGTGCCTGGAGTGTACTTTCTGAAGCTTTCTTT
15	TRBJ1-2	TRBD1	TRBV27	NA	CASSLRGQGNYGYTF	TGTGCCAGCAGTTTAAGGGGACAGGGTAACTATGGCTACACCTTC
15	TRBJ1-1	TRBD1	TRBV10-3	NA	CAISESTGVGTEAFF	TGTGCCATCAGTGAGTCCACAGGGGTCGGCACTGAAGCTTTCTTT
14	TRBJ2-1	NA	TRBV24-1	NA	CATSVGDPWDEQFF	TGTGCCACCAGTGTTGGAGACCCTTGGGATGAGCAGTTCTTC
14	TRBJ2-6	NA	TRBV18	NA	CASSPPPPNNVLTF	TGTGCCAGCTCACCACCCCCGCCTAACAACGTCCTGACTTTC
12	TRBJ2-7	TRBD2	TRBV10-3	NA	CAIGAGVHEQYF	TGTGCCATCGGCGCGGGAGTCCACGAGCAGTACTTC
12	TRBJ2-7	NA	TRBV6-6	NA	CASSPSTVEQYF	TGTGCCAGCAGTCCTTCGACAGTCGAGCAGTACTTC
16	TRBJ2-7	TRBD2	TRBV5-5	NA	CASSLTWTSGTYEQYF	TGTGCCAGCAGCCTAACCTGGACTAGCGGAACCTACGAGCAGTACTTC
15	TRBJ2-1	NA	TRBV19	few	CASSIAGDSYNEQFF	TGTGCCAGTAGTATAGCGGGGGATTCATACAATGAGCAGTTCTTC
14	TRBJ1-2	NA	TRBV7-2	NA	CASSPVFLDYGYTF	TGTGCCAGCAGCCCGGTTTTCCTAGACTATGGCTACACCTTC
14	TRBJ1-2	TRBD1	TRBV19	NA	CASSVTGTGGGYTF	TGTGCCAGTAGTGTGACCGGGACAGGGGGTGGCTACACCTTC
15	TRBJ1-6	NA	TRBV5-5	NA	CASSFFLGENSPLHF	TGTGCCAGCAGCTTTTTTCTCGGAGAGAATTCACCCCTCCACTTT
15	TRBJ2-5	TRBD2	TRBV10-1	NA	CASSPSGGAGETQYF	TGCGCCAGCAGCCCTAGCGGGGGGGCCGGAGAGACCCAGTACTTC
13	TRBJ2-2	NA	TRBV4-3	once	CASSRRASGELFF	TGCGCCAGCAGCCGGAGGGCCTCAGGGGAGCTGTTTTTT
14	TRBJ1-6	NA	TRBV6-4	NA	CASSDFSGNSPLHF	TGTGCCAGCAGTGACTTTTCAGGGAATTCACCCCTCCACTTT
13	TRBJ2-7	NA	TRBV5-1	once	CASSLGWEYEQYF	TGCGCCAGCAGCTTAGGGTGGGAGTACGAGCAGTACTTC
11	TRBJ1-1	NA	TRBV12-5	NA	CASDSDTEAFF	TGTGCTAGTGACTCGGACACTGAAGCTTTCTTT
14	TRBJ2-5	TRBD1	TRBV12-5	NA	CASGSTGERETQYF	TGTGCTAGTGGGTCGACAGGGGAGAGAGAGACCCAGTACTTC
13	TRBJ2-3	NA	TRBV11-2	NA	CASSLAGTDTQYF	TGTGCCAGCAGCTTAGCTGGCACAGATACGCAGTATTTT